The subject of this entry is one T cell receptor (beta chain). Under the authors' procedure: Amplifying reference gene primers gave estimates of nucleated cell counts. Repertoires were generated with immunoSEQ multiplex PCR, while TCRdb's copy carries only in-frame clones and drops some. V and J calls and clone size are as listed in that table; D and trimming were resolved from the DNA. Seen here are 45,000 to 65,000 clones, around nine tenths observed once, and the top ten hold about 3%. This CDR3 is built from 14 residues. The germline V gene encodes CDR1 GTSNPN and CDR2 SVGIG (reference sequence). Trimming pared 0 bases from V and 3 bases from J, leaving 10 bases between. The sample comes from a study of blood T cell repertoires in COVID-19. Turning to the study itself: COVID-19 samples collected from the United States, Italy and Spain covered acute and convalescent phases. PBMCs, B-cell-depleted T cells, or T cells provided the cDNA or gDNA that made up the material.

The V gene is TRBV30, the J gene TRBJ2-3; D may be TRBD2 (5 bases). This clonotype originated in a human donor in a cohort sampled during active COVID-19. The sample comprised peripheral blood. The CDR3 region is CAWSVAALTDTQYF. The CDR3 bases are TGTGCCTGGAGTGTAGCGGCCCTGACAGATACGCAGTATTTT.